This T cell receptor beta chain stems from a study of T cell responses to AZD1222 COVID-19 vaccine. Unmatched junction bases numbered 4, after V lost 1 base and J lost 3 bases. This CDR3 is built from 15 residues. The germline gives CDR1 SGHAT, CDR2 FQNNGV. With respect to this clone: Its specificity is not known.

The study, taken as a whole, reports: Two AZD1222 administrations were followed by greater Spike-specific TCR breadth and depth. Regions left unmutated in variants are reportedly the target of nearly half of spike-specific TCRs. The donor cohort was predominantly white British with a female majority, and clonal diversity may have been underestimated.

TCRdb's table, derived via immunoSEQ multiplex PCR, lists solely in-frame clones and lacks some. The top ten clones hold 9% to 9.5% of a sample with about 120,000 clones, 75% to 90% of them seen once. Sequencing used peripheral blood, obtained on day 0 of AZD1222 vaccination. The chain employs TRBV11-2 and TRBJ2-7, with 9 bases that match TRBD1. The TCR comes from an adult in good health. The CDR3 reads CASSLGQGEVYEQYF. The CDR3 DNA sequence: TGTGCCAGCAGCTTAGGACAGGGGGAAGTCTACGAGCAGTACTTC. The full variable domain, in which reference TRBV11-2 and TRBJ2-7 provide the parts outside the CDR3, is EAGVAQSPRYKIIEKRQSVAFWCNPISGHATLYWYQQILGQGPKLLIQFQNNGVVDDSQLPKDRFSAERLKGVDSTLKIQPAKLEDSAVYLCASSLGQGEVYEQYFGPGTRLTVT.